This T cell receptor beta chain was obtained from a study of vaccination and CD4 T cells after COVID-19 (dated by TCRdb to 2022 to 2024). In terms of the full investigation: Convalescent patients had a positive SARS-CoV-2 result on nasal swab PCR, and of these patients, fewer than ten had mild disease and one had severe disease. The convalescent cohort comprised six males and four females, including two Hispanic individuals, seven Caucasians, two Asians and one multiracial person. Two doses of either the Pfizer-BioNTech BNT162b2 vaccine (n=8) or the Moderna mRNA-1273 vaccine (n=2) were administered to participants. Post-COVID blood samples were collected from convalescent patients a median of roughly 100 days after diagnosis, with a range of roughly 35 to 170 days. Post-vaccine blood samples were taken a median of about 70 days after the second vaccine dose, with a range of roughly 13 to 250 days. Overlapping spike peptide pools from SARS-CoV-2 and from the common cold coronaviruses HCoV-NL63, HCoV-OC43 and HCoV-229E were used as culture stimuli. Control cultures received a CEFX viral epitope pool as the positive control, an HIV-1 Nef peptide pool as the negative control, or no peptide. The spike-specific CD4+ TCR repertoire was compared before and after mRNA vaccination in ten to eleven COVID-19 convalescent patients and a few infection-naive healthy vaccine recipients. Points the paper makes about the study in general: Of the vaccine-specific clones in convalescent patients, 304 of 307, or nearly all, reacted only to SARS-CoV-2 spike and did not cross-react with common cold coronaviruses. Among the post-vaccine SARS-CoV-2-reactive clones in convalescent patients, a median roughly 85% showed up only after vaccination, which suggests vaccine-specific priming. Although the median number of SARS-CoV-2-reactive clonotypes went up from around 20 after infection to about 38 after vaccination, the increase was not significant. The number of convalescent patients in the study was relatively small, and the study did not examine early timepoints following natural infection.

V gives up 2 bases and J gives up 6 bases, and the segment between their germline ends measures 9 bases. The germline V gene (reference sequence) provides CDR1 SGHNT and CDR2 YYREEE. There are 14 amino acids in the CDR3, from cysteine to phenylalanine inclusive. Only the CDR3 portion is preserved as DNA: 42 bases, with reading frame beginning at the first base. Library preparation employed PCR. TCR sequencing of DNA from cultured CD4+ T cells used the Oncomine TCR Beta short-read assay at the Johns Hopkins FTIC core. Genomic DNA was extracted from the cultured CD4+ T cells with the QIAamp micro DNA kit. Oncomine TCR Beta libraries made from cultured CD4+ T cells were pooled using unique dual indexes and sequenced on an Illumina iSeq 100. Concerning the study's data processing: Non-productive sequences were removed, and CDR3s that did not start with C, did not end with F or W, or were shorter than 7 amino acids were discarded. Antigen-specific clonotypes were identified with the MANAFEST web application by comparing peptide-stimulated wells with reference and other culture wells. For a clone to be called positive, the clone needed an FDR below 0.05, an odds ratio above 5, and a productive frequency above 0.1% in at least two of three replicate wells. A clonotype counted as cross-reactive if it showed significant expansion both in the SARS-CoV-2 spike wells and in at least one common cold coronavirus spike condition. Similarity between CDR3 sequences was evaluated in R version 3.6.1 using Levenshtein distances (stringdist) and unrooted phylogenetic trees (ape). TCRdb itself trimmed the public reads at Q25 with fastp, ran MiXCR and retained productive beta chains. Records with the same CDR3 protein are collapsed into one entry carrying the most frequent genes and DNA. The authors' filters were not applied to this entry. This sample comprises 13,000 or so distinct CDR3 sequences, around 74% of them detected only once. The top ten hold around 32% of the sample.

The sample's treatment or condition, from its label and the paper: approximately nine-day PBMC culture with coronavirus spike peptide pools or control peptides (ViraFEST assay). To expand antigen-specific T cells with peptide pools and then pick out the expanded clonotypes through TCR sequencing, the study relied on the ViraFEST assay. The positive SARS-CoV-2 PCR tests of the convalescent patients were dated from March to December 2020, before the Alpha, Beta and Delta variants emerged in the United States. Each well held 2.2 million or so PBMCs cultured in IMDM containing approximately 5% human AB serum and roughly 9.7 IU/ml IL-2, with around 9.7 ug/ml peptide pools added. On days 3 and 7, half of the culture medium was replaced with fresh IL-2-containing medium. After around 10 days of culture, CD4+ T cells were isolated by negative selection with the EasySep CD4+ T cell isolation kit. PBMCs were separated from whole blood using Ficoll-Paque Plus gradient centrifugation and then either used fresh or cryopreserved at -140C. Culture conditions were generally each tested in triplicate wells.

In regard to this clonotype: What antigen it recognizes has not been identified. The record has no base qualities; no much larger clone is one base away.

The V gene is TRBV5-4 and the J gene is TRBJ1-6; TRBD1 is a possible D gene, resting on 5 matching bases. The sequenced material came from CD4+ T cells from blood, cultured in vitro. The receptor was isolated from a human donor who had recovered from COVID-19. The DNA reads TGTGCCAGCAGCTTCGGGGGACCTAATTCACCCCTCCACTTT. Its protein product is CASSFGGPNSPLHF.